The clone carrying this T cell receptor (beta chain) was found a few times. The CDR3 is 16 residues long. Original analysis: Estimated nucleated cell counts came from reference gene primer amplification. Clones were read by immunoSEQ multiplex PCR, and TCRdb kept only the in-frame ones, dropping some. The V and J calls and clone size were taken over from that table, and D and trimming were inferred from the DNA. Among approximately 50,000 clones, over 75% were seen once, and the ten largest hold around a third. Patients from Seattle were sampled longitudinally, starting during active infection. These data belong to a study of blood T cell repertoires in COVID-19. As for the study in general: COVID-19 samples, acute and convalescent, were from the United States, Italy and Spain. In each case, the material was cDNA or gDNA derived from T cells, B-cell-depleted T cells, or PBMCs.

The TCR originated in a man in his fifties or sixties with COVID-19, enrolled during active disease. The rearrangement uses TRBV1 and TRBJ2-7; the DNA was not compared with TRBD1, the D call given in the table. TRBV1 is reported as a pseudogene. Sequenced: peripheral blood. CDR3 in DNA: TGCACCAGCATCTTATTGCGGACAGCGAGCTCCTACGAGCAGTACTTC. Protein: CTSILLRTASSYEQYF.